This T cell receptor (beta chain) was sequenced during a study of T-cell reconstitution after alpha-beta-depleted transplantation in children. This clonotype was recorded at least ten times. Using unique molecular identifiers, the investigators prepared the TCRbeta library. TCRdb itself ran the PCR reads through MiXCR, one entry per CDR3 protein. This sample yields 190,000 or so distinct CDR3 sequences, of which around 7% are seen a single time; roughly 3% belongs to the top ten. Germline trimming cut 3 bases from V and 7 bases from J; bases unmatched to any gene: 9. The CDR3 runs to 14 residues. CDR1 DFQATT and CDR2 SNEGSKA come from the germline V gene (reference sequence).

The clonotype originates from a human donor who donated a stem cell graft to a child with Wiskott-Aldrich syndrome. Sequences were derived from PBMCs from the stem cell graft donor, sampled from the stem cell graft. The rearrangement joins TRBV20-1 to TRBJ2-1; 7 nucleotides agree with TRBD2. The CDR3 coding sequence is TGCAGTGCTAGCATAGCGGGTGATAAAAATGAGCAGTTCTTC. Encoded protein: CSASIAGDKNEQFF.